This TCR beta chain was captured by sequencing in a study of blood T cell repertoires in COVID-19. Turning to the study itself: Sites across the United States, Italy and Spain contributed samples from acute and convalescent COVID-19. PBMCs, B-cell-depleted T cells, or T cells provided the cDNA or gDNA that made up the material.

In the authors' workflow: Reference gene primer amplification gave nucleated cell count estimates. Produced via immunoSEQ multiplex PCR; TCRdb's table is partial and in-frame only. The V and J calls and clone size are taken from that table; D and trimming were inferred from the DNA. In the table there are a few hundred thousand clones, about 87% of which are singletons. The germline V and J ends were trimmed by 3 bases and 2 bases, with 4 bases remaining between them. CDR3 length: 12 amino acids. Looked up from germline, CDR1 is MDHEN and CDR2 is SYDVKM. This clonotype was sampled from a man younger than 35 with acute COVID-19. The V and J genes are TRBV28 and TRBJ1-2; the D is unclear. The sequenced material came from PBMCs or T cells enriched from blood (not recorded which). CDR3 amino acids: CASSFRNYGYTF. The CDR3 DNA follows: TGTGCCAGCAGTTTCAGGAACTATGGCTACACCTTC.